The clone carrying this TCR beta chain was seen repeatedly, ten times or more. This sample was taken from a study of early T cells in non-severe SARS-CoV-2 infection. Individual cDNA molecules were tagged with unique molecular identifiers, the study reported. Via MiXCR, TCRdb re-called the 5' RACE reads, giving one row per CDR3 protein. The data contain 25,000 to 35,000 distinct CDR3 sequences, about 2.7% of them singletons. Trimming left V 10 bases short and J 0 bases short, with 19 bases between. The CDR3 runs 16 residues. The germline V gene has CDR1 MNHNY and CDR2 SVGAGI (reference sequence). The chain couples TRBV6-6 to TRBJ2-1, with D perhaps TRBD2 (7 bases). The sequence was obtained from an adult who was a healthcare worker with PCR-confirmed SARS-CoV-2 infection or an uninfected control (not recorded which). The sequenced sample consisted of whole blood. The CDR3 coding sequence is TGTGCCATCTCCCCGGGGCGGGGGCACTCCTACAATGAGCAGTTCTTC. Amino acids: CAISPGRGHSYNEQFF.